This T cell receptor beta chain stems from a study of neurological immune-mediated disorders. The cDNA was generated through 5'RACE incorporating 10-nucleotide random UMIs. A single run covered 15-18 subjects with over 180 million TCR-beta sequences. TCRdb independently ran MiXCR on the 5' RACE reads; one entry per CDR3 protein. In the table there are 50,000 to 70,000 distinct CDR3 sequences, 9.5% to 12% of which are singletons. With V trimmed by 2 bases and J by 4 bases, 11 bases remained unmatched. The germline gives CDR1 SGHRS, CDR2 YFSETQ. The CDR3 runs 16 residues. Study outcomes and limitations: The level of TCR clonal expansion was highest in patients with HTLV-1-associated myelopathy and lowest in multiple sclerosis, where it fell below the level seen in healthy controls.

At least ten counts were recorded for this clonotype. The antigen is undetermined. Time point described: longitudinal time-point 1 (baseline). Unsorted libraries were derived from 2 million PBMCs stored at -80 C. The sequence came from a male donor with HTLV-1-associated myelopathy (HAM/TSP). The chain has TRBV5-1 and TRBJ1-1, with 7 bases lining up with TRBD1. What was sequenced was PBMCs. The chain's CDR3 is CASSLIRGRIVTEAFF. The CDR3 DNA reads TGCGCCAGCAGCTTAATAAGGGGGCGCATCGTCACTGAAGCTTTCTTT.